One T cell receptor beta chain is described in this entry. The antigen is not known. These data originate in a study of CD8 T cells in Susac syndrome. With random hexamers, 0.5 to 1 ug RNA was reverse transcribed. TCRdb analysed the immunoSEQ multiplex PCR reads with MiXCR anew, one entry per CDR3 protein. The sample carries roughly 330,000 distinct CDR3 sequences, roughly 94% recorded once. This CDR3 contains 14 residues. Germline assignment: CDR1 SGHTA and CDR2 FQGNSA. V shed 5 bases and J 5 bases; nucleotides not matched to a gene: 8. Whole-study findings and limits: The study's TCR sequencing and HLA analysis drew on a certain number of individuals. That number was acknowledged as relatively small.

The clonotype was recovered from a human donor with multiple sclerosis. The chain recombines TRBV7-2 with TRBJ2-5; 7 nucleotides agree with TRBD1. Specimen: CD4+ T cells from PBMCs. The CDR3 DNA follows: TGTGCCAGCAGCCCTGATACAGGGGAGGAGACCCAGTACTTC. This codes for CASSPDTGEETQYF. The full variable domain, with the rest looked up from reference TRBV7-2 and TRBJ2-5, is GAGVSQSPSNKVTEKGKDVELRCDPISGHTALYWYRQSLGQGLEFLIYFQGNSAPDKSGLPSDRFSAERTGGSVSTLTIQRTQQEDSAVYLCASSPDTGEETQYFGPGTRLLVL.